The rows below give T cell receptor beta chains drawn from one sample of a study of cytomegalovirus exposure and HLA in healthy donors. Measured with immunoSEQ multiplex PCR; TCRdb has only the in-frame clones, and not every one. The data show some 130,000 clones, approximately 79% seen once. Source material: PBMCs. The source of these receptors is a man aged 35 to 55 in good health and CMV-seropositive. Each CDR3 is given with its conserved first and last residue. D genes are given only for firm matches. Clone size is stated in some rows and not others, as once, few, many or a class when expanded.

>TRBJ2-7|.|TRBV30|.
TGTGCCTGGAGTGTAAGGAAGGGCGGGGACGAGCAGTACTTC
CAWSVRKGGDEQYF
>TRBJ2-1|TRBD2|TRBV30|.
TGTGCCTGGGTAGCGGGACGGTACAATGAGCAGTTCTTC
CAWVAGRYNEQFF
>TRBJ2-6|.|TRBV9|.
TGTGCCAGCAGCGTCTTCAATGACAGAAGGGAAGCTGCTGGGGCCAACGTCCTGACTTTC
CASSVFNDRREAAGANVLTF
>TRBJ1-2|.|TRBV6-5|few
TGTGCCAGCAGTTACGGGGGCATCGGCGGCTACACCTTC
CASSYGGIGGYTF
>TRBJ1-2|.|TRBV5-4|once
TGTGCCAGCAGCGCGGGACTCAAAGTTAACTATGGCTACACCTTC
CASSAGLKVNYGYTF
>TRBJ2-7|TRBD1|TRBV7-9|.
TGTGCCAGCAGCTTGACAGGGACCTACGAGCAGTACTTC
CASSLTGTYEQYF
>TRBJ2-5|TRBD2|TRBV14|few
TGTGCCAGCAGCCAAGATGGGCTAGCGGTACGGTCCCAGTACTTC
CASSQDGLAVRSQYF
>TRBJ1-5|TRBD1|TRBV27|.
TGTGCCAGCAGTTCGTCCGGGACAGCCCTATGGCCCCAGCATTTT
CASSSSGTALWPQHF
>TRBJ2-1|TRBD1|TRBV30|.
TGTGCCTGGAGTGTAGGTTACCAGGGGGCGCTTAATGAGCAGTTCTTC
CAWSVGYQGALNEQFF
>TRBJ1-3|.|TRBV7-9|.
TGTGCCAGCAGCTTAGCGCGTTATACCTCTGGAAACACCATATATTTT
CASSLARYTSGNTIYF
>TRBJ1-5|TRBD1|TRBV5-6|.
TGTGCCAGCAGCTTTGGGACAGGGGGGCATCAGCCCCAGCATTTT
CASSFGTGGHQPQHF
>TRBJ1-1|.|TRBV5-1|.
TGCGCCAGCAGGGACAGCACTAACACTGAAGCTTTCTTT
CASRDSTNTEAFF
>TRBJ2-3|TRBD2|TRBV19|few
TGTGCCAGTAAAGGAGCGGGAGGCATCACAGATACGCAGTATTTT
CASKGAGGITDTQYF